This TCR beta chain originates from a study of spatial heterogeneity in lung cancer. Across the study: Each time, sequencing found more beta-chain sequences than alpha-chain sequences. Study-wide results and caveats: In tumors, expanded intratumoral alpha and beta TCR counts tracked mutation counts.

Specified time point: sample taken at primary tumor resection. Unsorted whole RNA from tumor, nontumor lung or frozen PBMC underwent sequencing. This clonotype was recorded at least ten times. Its target is not known. A library prepared for alpha chains yielded this beta chain as an off-target read; its size is of little meaning. A unique molecular identifier was attached to every TCR cDNA molecule. TCRdb fed the 5' RACE reads into MiXCR, producing one record per CDR3 protein. The repertoire has under 20,000 distinct CDR3 sequences, almost 6% of them found once; the top ten carry about 9.4%. This TCR derives from a female donor with early-stage non-small cell lung cancer. This specimen was lung tumor tissue, taken at surgery.

In nucleotides, the CDR3 is TGTGCCAGTCGACTAGCAGGGGACATTCAGTACTTC. Residues: CASRLAGDIQYF. The chain links TRBV19 to TRBJ2-4; TRBD2 is a possible D gene (7 bases). The CDR3 is 12 residues long. Trimming took off 8 bases at V and 8 bases at J, with 13 bases between the two ends. The germline CDR1 and CDR2 sequences are LNHDA and SQIVND (reference sequence).